Given below is one TCR beta chain in context. Antigen specificity is unknown. Relapse was seen in all patients after autologous stem cell transplantation, and brentuximab vedotin exposure was variable. Sequenced by immunoSEQ multiplex PCR; TCRdb stores in-frame clones only, minus some. This table holds roughly 100,000 clones, around 89% found once. The entry originates in a study of PD-1 blockade in classical Hodgkin lymphoma. The length of the CDR3 is 17 residues. J lost 4 bases, V lost 4 bases, and 9 bases had no gene match. Germline V gives CDR1 SGHDT, CDR2 YYEEEE. Study observations and caveats: Reports described newly diagnosed patients as having lower baseline TCR diversity than healthy donors.

This chain uses TRBV5-6 with TRBJ2-5; 14 positions match TRBD2. This TCR derives from a human donor with classical Hodgkin lymphoma. The specimen was peripheral blood mononuclear cells (PBMCs), collected before the second cycle of nivolumab. The CDR3 region is CASSPGLAGGWSETQYF. The CDR3 nucleotides are TGTGCCAGCAGCCCCGGACTAGCGGGGGGCTGGTCAGAGACCCAGTACTTC.